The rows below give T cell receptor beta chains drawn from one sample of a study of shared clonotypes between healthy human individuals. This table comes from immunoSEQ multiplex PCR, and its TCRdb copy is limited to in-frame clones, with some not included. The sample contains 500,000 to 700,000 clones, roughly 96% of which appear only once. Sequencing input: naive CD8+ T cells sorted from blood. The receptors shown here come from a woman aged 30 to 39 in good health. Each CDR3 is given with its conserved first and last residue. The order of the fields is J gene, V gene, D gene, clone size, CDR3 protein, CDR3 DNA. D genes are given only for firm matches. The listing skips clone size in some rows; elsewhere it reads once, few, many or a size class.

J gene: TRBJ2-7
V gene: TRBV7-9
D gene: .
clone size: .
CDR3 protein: CASSLQESIYEQYF
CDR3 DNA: TGTGCCAGCAGCCTACAGGAAAGTATCTACGAGCAGTACTTC

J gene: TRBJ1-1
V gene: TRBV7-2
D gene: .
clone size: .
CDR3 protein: CASSAGITFEAFF
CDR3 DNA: TGTGCCAGCAGCGCCGGGATAACCTTTGAAGCTTTCTTT

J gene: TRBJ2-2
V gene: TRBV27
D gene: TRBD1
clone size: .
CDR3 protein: CASSLFQGAGGELFF
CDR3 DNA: TGTGCCAGCAGTTTATTTCAGGGGGCCGGCGGGGAGCTGTTTTTT

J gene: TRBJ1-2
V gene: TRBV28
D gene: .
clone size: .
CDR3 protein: CASSLDTRTETFYGYTF
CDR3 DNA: TGTGCCAGCAGTCTAGACACGAGGACGGAGACTTTCTATGGCTACACCTTC

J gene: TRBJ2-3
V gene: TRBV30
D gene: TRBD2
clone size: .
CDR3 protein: CASLAGGPTDTQYF
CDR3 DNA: TGTGCCTCCTTAGCGGGAGGTCCCACAGATACGCAGTATTTT

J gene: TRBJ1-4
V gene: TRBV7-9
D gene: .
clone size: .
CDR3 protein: CASSRGGLGEKLFF
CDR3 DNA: TGTGCCAGCAGCCGGGGGGGGCTGGGTGAAAAACTGTTTTTT

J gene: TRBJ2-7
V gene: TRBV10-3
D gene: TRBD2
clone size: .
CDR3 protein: CAISESGGSTSYEQYF
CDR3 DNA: TGTGCCATCAGTGAGTCGGGGGGGTCCACCTCCTACGAGCAGTACTTC

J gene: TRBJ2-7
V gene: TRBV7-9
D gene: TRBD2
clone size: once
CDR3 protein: CASSSLAGGPGPIEQYF
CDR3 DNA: TGTGCCAGCAGCTCGCTAGCGGGAGGGCCGGGCCCAATCGAGCAGTACTTC

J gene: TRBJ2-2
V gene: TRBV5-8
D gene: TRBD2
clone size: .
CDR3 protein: CASSFTSSGSGELFF
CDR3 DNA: TGTGCCAGCAGCTTCACTTCTAGCGGGAGCGGGGAGCTGTTTTTT

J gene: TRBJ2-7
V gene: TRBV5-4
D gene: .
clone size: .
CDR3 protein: CASSLTSSGEQYF
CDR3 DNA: TGTGCCAGCAGCTTGACTAGCAGCGGCGAGCAGTACTTC

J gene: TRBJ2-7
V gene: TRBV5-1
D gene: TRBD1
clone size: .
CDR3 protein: CASSHQTGTPYEQYF
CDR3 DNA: TGCGCCAGCAGCCATCAGACAGGGACCCCCTACGAGCAGTACTTC

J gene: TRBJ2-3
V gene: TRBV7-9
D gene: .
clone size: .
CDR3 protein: CASSLRVRGAVTDTQYF
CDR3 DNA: TGTGCCAGCAGCTTAAGGGTTAGAGGCGCCGTCACAGATACGCAGTATTTT

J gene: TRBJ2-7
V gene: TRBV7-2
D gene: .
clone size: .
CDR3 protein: CASSEGGYEQYF
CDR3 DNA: TGTGCCAGCAGCGAGGGGGGCTACGAGCAGTACTTC

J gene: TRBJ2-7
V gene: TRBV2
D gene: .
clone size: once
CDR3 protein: CASSEAHRIYEQYF
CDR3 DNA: TGTGCCAGCAGTGAGGCTCATAGAATTTACGAGCAGTACTTC

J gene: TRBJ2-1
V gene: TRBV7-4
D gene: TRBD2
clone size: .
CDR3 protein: CASALAGAGNEQFF
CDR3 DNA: TGTGCCAGCGCCTTAGCGGGAGCCGGCAATGAGCAGTTCTTC

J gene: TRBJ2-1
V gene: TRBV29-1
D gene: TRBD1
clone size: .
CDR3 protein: CSVEGQGSYNEQFF
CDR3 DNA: TGCAGCGTTGAAGGACAGGGTAGCTACAATGAGCAGTTCTTC

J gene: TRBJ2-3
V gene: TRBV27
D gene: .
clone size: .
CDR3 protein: CASARALTDTQYF
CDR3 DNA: TGTGCCAGCGCGAGGGCCCTCACAGATACGCAGTATTTT

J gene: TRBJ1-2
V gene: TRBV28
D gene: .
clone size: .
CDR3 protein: CASSLEVSYGYTF
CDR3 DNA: TGTGCCAGCAGTTTGGAAGTATCCTATGGCTACACCTTC

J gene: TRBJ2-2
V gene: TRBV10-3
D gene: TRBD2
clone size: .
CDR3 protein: CAISEGVAGALNTGELFF
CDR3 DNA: TGTGCCATCAGTGAGGGGGTAGCGGGCGCTCTGAACACCGGGGAGCTGTTTTTT

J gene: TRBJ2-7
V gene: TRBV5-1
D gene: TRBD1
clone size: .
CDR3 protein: CASSLVPGQPYEQYF
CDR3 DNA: TGCGCCAGCAGCTTGGTCCCGGGACAGCCTTACGAGCAGTACTTC

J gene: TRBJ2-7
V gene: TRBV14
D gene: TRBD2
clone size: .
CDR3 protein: CASSQDEAGDYEQYF
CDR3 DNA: TGTGCCAGCAGCCAAGACGAGGCGGGAGACTACGAGCAGTACTTC

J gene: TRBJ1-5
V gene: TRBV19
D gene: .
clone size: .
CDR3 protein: CATAIGNQPQHF
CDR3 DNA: TGTGCCACCGCGATAGGCAATCAGCCCCAGCATTTT

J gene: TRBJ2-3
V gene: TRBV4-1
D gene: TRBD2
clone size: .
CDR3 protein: CASSQDYDLKGLVSTDTQYF
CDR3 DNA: TGCGCCAGCAGCCAAGATTACGACTTGAAAGGACTAGTCTCCACAGATACGCAGTATTTT

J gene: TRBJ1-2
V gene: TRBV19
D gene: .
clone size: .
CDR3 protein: CASSAGDNYGYTF
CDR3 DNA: TGTGCCAGTAGTGCGGGGGATAACTATGGCTACACCTTC

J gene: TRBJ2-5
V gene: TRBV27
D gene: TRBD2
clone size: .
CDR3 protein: CASSFAGGPGETQYF
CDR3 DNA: TGTGCCAGCAGTTTTGCGGGAGGCCCTGGAGAGACCCAGTACTTC

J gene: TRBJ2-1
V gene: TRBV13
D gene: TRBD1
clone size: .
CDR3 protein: CASSGQGDEQFF
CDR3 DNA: TGTGCCAGCAGCGGACAGGGGGATGAGCAGTTCTTC

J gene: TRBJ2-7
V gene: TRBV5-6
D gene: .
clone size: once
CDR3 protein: CASSYNSYEQYF
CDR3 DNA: TGTGCCAGCAGCTACAACAGCTACGAGCAGTACTTC

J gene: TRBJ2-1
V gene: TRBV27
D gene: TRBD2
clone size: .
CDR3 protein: CASVGGSGHNEQFF
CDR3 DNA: TGTGCCAGCGTAGGCGGGAGTGGCCACAATGAGCAGTTCTTC

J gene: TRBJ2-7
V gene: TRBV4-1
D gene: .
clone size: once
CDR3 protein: CASSQDGTTGAGNEQYF
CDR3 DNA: TGCGCCAGCAGCCAAGATGGTACAACGGGGGCGGGCAACGAGCAGTACTTC

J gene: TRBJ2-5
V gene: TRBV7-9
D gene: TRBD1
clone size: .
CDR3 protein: CASSRGTGEETQYF
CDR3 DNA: TGTGCCAGCAGCAGGGGGACAGGAGAAGAGACCCAGTACTTC

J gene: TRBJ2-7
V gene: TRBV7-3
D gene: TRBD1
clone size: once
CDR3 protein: CASSFVTGTEQYF
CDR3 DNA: TGTGCCAGCAGCTTCGTGACAGGGACCGAGCAGTACTTC

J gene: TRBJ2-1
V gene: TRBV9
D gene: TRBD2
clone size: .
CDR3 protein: CASSVVPIPRASGSSDEQFF
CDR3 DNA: TGTGCCAGCAGCGTAGTCCCAATCCCTCGGGCTAGCGGGAGTAGCGATGAGCAGTTCTTC

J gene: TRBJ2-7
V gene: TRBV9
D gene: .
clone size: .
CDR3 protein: CASSVALATYEQYF
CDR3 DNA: TGTGCCAGCAGCGTAGCTCTAGCTACCTACGAGCAGTACTTC

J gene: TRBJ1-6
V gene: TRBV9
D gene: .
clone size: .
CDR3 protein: CASSVDQAGDSYNSPLHF
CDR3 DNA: TGTGCCAGCAGCGTAGATCAGGCAGGTGACTCCTATAATTCACCCCTCCACTTT

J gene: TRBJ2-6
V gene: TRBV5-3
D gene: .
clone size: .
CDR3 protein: CARRHDGDSWANVLTF
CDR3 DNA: TGTGCCAGAAGGCATGACGGGGACTCGTGGGCCAACGTCCTGACTTTC

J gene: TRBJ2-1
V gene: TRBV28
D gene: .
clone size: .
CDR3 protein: CASTGLILTFHEQFF
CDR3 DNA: TGTGCCAGCACCGGCCTCATTTTAACATTCCATGAGCAGTTCTTC

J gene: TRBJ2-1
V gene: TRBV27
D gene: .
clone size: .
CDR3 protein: CASSFWQGSDNEQFF
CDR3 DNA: TGTGCCAGCAGTTTCTGGCAGGGCTCCGACAATGAGCAGTTCTTC

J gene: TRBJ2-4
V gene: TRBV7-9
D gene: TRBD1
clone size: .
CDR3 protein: CASSVLDRGAKNIQYF
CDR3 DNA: TGTGCCAGCAGCGTGTTAGACAGGGGCGCCAAAAACATTCAGTACTTC

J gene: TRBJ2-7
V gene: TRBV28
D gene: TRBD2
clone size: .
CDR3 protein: CASSSGLAGGWEQYF
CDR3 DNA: TGTGCCAGCAGTTCCGGACTAGCGGGAGGTTGGGAGCAGTACTTC

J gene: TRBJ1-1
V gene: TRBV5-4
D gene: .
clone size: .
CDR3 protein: CASSPDWSRGGLNTEAFF
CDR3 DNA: TGTGCCAGCAGCCCCGATTGGTCAAGGGGGGGCTTGAACACTGAAGCTTTCTTT

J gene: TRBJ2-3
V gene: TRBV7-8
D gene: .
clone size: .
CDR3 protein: CASRGPGRGADTQYF
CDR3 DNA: TGTGCCAGCAGGGGTCCGGGACGGGGAGCGGATACGCAGTATTTT

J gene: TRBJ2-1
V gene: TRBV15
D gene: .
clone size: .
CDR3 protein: CATSGYSGNEQFF
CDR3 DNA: TGTGCCACCAGCGGATACTCTGGTAATGAGCAGTTCTTC

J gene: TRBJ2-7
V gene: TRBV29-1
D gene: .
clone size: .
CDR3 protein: CSVVAPSVPSYEQYF
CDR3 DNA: TGCAGCGTTGTAGCGCCTAGCGTGCCATCCTACGAGCAGTACTTC

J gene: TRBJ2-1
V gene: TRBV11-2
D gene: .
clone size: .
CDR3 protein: CASSLDLAAEQFF
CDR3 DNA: TGTGCCAGCAGCTTAGACTTAGCGGCCGAGCAGTTCTTC